One and the same sample provided the 20 T cell receptor beta chains below, sequenced in a study of cytomegalovirus exposure and HLA in healthy donors. Primers included in the PCR were 60 Vbeta and 13 Jbeta primers. The repertoire was sequenced with immunoSEQ multiplex PCR; TCRdb's copy has only in-frame clones and lacks some. The sample yields about 150,000 clones, more than 70% seen once. The specimen was PBMCs. The source is a woman aged 40 to 50 in good health and CMV-seropositive.

The chain joins TRBV5-6 to TRBJ2-2, with D possibly TRBD1 on 5 matching bases. Trimming removed 3 bases at V and 1 base at J, with 7 bases between. Germline lookup yields CDR1 SGHDT and CDR2 YYEEEE. This CDR3 comprises 14 residues. CDR3 DNA: TGTGCCAGCAGCTCTACAGGGAACACCGGGGAGCTGTTTTTT. This translates into CASSSTGNTGELFF.

This clone was picked up a small number of times. CDR3 nucleotides: TGTGCCAGCAGTCCCGGGACTAGCGAGACCCAGTACTTC. Amino acids: CASSPGTSETQYF. The gene calls are TRBV28 and TRBJ2-5, with 9 bases aligning to TRBD2. This CDR3 contains 13 residues. Trimming at V came to 5 bases and at J to 5 bases, leaving 3 bases not matched to a gene. In germline, CDR1 is MDHEN, CDR2 SYDVKM.

CDR3 in amino acids: CAWSDLTTGNYGYTF. DNA for the CDR3: TGTGCCTGGAGTGACCTCACGACTGGCAACTATGGCTACACCTTC. The genes are TRBV30 and TRBJ1-2; D is ambiguous. Germline assignment: CDR1 GTSNPN and CDR2 SVGIG (reference sequence). V was shortened by 1 base and J by 2 bases, with 14 bases between the two germline ends. The CDR3 spans 15 residues.

The chain is built from TRBV30 and TRBJ1-4; a weak D match, TRBD1 (6 bases). The CDR3 has 15 residues. V lost 2 bases and J 0 bases, leaving 10 bases between the germline ends. CDR1 and CDR2 from the germline V gene are GTSNPN and SVGIG (reference sequence). The CDR3: CAWSRQVATNEKLFF. The CDR3 coding sequence is TGTGCCTGGAGTAGACAGGTTGCAACTAATGAAAAACTGTTTTTT.

The V gene is TRBV5-6, the J gene TRBJ1-5; possible D gene TRBD1, 6 bases. Per germline, CDR1 SGHDT and CDR2 YYEEEE. The length of the CDR3 is 15 residues. V was cut by 2 bases and J by 7 bases, with 16 bases left in between. The CDR3, as DNA: TGTGCCAGCAGCTTCTTCGGGGAGGGGGACCAGCCCCAGCATTTT. The encoded protein is CASSFFGEGDQPQHF.

The chain links TRBV2 to TRBJ2-7; D is undetermined. Germline lookup yields CDR1 SNHLY and CDR2 FYNNEI. Trimming pared 3 bases from V and 7 bases from J, leaving 22 bases between. The length of the CDR3 is 16 residues. CDR3 nucleotides: TGTGCCAGCAGTGACCCAGCGATAGGCCAACGTCGAGAGCAGTACTTC. Protein product: CASSDPAIGQRREQYF.

The chain couples TRBV27 to TRBJ2-7; D unresolved. Germline V lookup: CDR1 MNHEY, CDR2 SMNVEV (reference sequence). V was shortened by 3 bases and J by 6 bases, with 12 bases between the two germline ends. CDR3 length equals 13 residues. The chain's CDR3 is CASSFGPPAEQYF. DNA for the CDR3: TGTGCCAGCAGTTTCGGTCCCCCCGCCGAGCAGTACTTC.

This clone has only a few counts. CDR3 amino acids: CASTDTGYGYTF. CDR3 DNA: TGTGCCAGCACTGATACAGGGTACGGCTACACCTTC. This sequence joins TRBV28 and TRBJ1-2; D may be TRBD1 (6 bases). There are 12 residues in the CDR3. From germline, CDR1 is MDHEN and CDR2 SYDVKM. Trimming left V 7 bases short and J 8 bases short, with 14 bases between.

The rearrangement uses TRBV4-1 and TRBJ1-4; the D gene is possibly TRBD1 (5 bases). Trimming took off 0 bases at V and 1 base at J, with 9 bases between the two ends. Looked up from germline, CDR1 is MGHRA and CDR2 is YSYEKL. The CDR3 consists of 16 residues. The CDR3: CASSQDGAGTNEKLFF. CDR3 nucleotides: TGCGCCAGCAGCCAAGATGGGGCAGGAACTAATGAAAAACTGTTTTTT.

This sequence joins TRBV28 and TRBJ2-5, with D tentatively TRBD2 (5 bases). Per the germline V gene, CDR1 is MDHEN and CDR2 is SYDVKM. CDR3 length: 13 amino acids. V lost 8 bases, J lost 7 bases, and 17 bases lay in between. CDR3 amino acids: CASLENLRGTQYF. The CDR3 nucleotides are TGTGCCAGCCTGGAGAATCTCCGGGGGACCCAGTACTTC.

The chain links TRBV7-8 to TRBJ2-7; 9 nucleotides line up with TRBD2. The length of the CDR3 is 16 residues. Germline V gene data show CDR1 as SGHVS and CDR2 as FQNEAQ. Trimming cost V 5 bases and J 6 bases; bases outside gene matches: 14. CDR3 amino acids: CASSPPGVAGAFEQYF. CDR3 DNA: TGTGCCAGCAGCCCCCCTGGGGTAGCGGGAGCCTTCGAGCAGTACTTC.

J is TRBJ2-3 and V is TRBV27; D unresolved. The CDR3 is 16 residues long. Trimming pared 2 bases from V and 0 bases from J, leaving 12 bases between. CDR1 is MNHEY and CDR2 is SMNVEV in the germline V gene (reference sequence). The CDR3 DNA is TGTGCCAGCAGTTTAGTCCACACGACTAGCACAGATACGCAGTATTTT. It codes for CASSLVHTTSTDTQYF.

The chain has TRBV7-9 and TRBJ2-5, with 9 bases identical to TRBD1. In germline, CDR1 is SEHNR, CDR2 FQNEAQ (reference sequence). The length of the CDR3 is 15 residues. J was trimmed by 5 bases and V by 6 bases; bases with no gene match: 10. The CDR3 bases are TGTGCCAGCAGTTCAAACAGGGGGCGCGGGGAGACCCAGTACTTC. It is translated as CASSSNRGRGETQYF. Full variable domain (outside the CDR3, taken from reference TRBV7-9 and TRBJ2-5): DTGVSQNPRHKITKRGQNVTFRCDPISEHNRLYWYRQTLGQGPEFLTYFQNEAQLEKSRLLSDRFSAERPKGSFSTLEIQRTEQGDSAMYLCASSSNRGRGETQYFGPGTRLLVL.

The CDR3 DNA reads as TGCAGCTCCCTTTCTTCGACTGGAGGGTATGGCTACACCTTC. Amino acids: CSSLSSTGGYGYTF. This chain uses TRBV29-1 with TRBJ1-2; D is ambiguous. The CDR3 spans 14 residues. V was clipped by 8 bases and J by 5 bases, with 21 bases between them. CDR1 and CDR2 from the germline V gene are SQVTM and ANQGSEA.

This clone has more than one count but fewer than ten. This chain links TRBV28 with TRBJ1-1, with 7 bases identical to TRBD1. The junction had 4 bases not matched to a gene; V was cut back by 7 bases and J by 5 bases. CDR1 is MDHEN, CDR2 SYDVKM, per germline. The length of the CDR3 is 12 residues. This chain's CDR3 is CASKEGATEAFF. As DNA, the CDR3 is TGTGCCAGCAAGGAGGGGGCGACTGAAGCTTTCTTT. The full variable domain, with the rest looked up from reference TRBV28 and TRBJ1-1, is DVKVTQSSRYLVKRTGEKVFLECVQDMDHENMFWYRQDPGLGLRLIYFSYDVKMKEKGDIPEGYSVSREKKERFSLILESASTNQTSMYLCASKEGATEAFFGQGTRLTVV.

The chain is built from TRBV10-2 and TRBJ2-7, with D perhaps TRBD2 (5 bases). Germline CDR1 and CDR2: WSHSY and SAAADI. CDR3 size: 16 residues. V lost 3 bases, J lost 5 bases, and 20 bases lay in between. DNA for the CDR3: TGCGCCAGCAGTGATCGAAGGGAGCCCCGGATGAACGAGCAGTACTTC. Amino acids: CASSDRREPRMNEQYF.

This sequence joins TRBV30 and TRBJ2-3; D is unresolved. This CDR3 has 14 amino acids. The germline V and J ends were trimmed by 0 bases and 5 bases, with 12 bases remaining between them. Germline lookup yields CDR1 GTSNPN and CDR2 SVGIG (reference sequence). CDR3 in DNA: TGTGCCTGGAGTGTTTTAGGAGTGGGAGATACGCAGTATTTT. Translating gives CAWSVLGVGDTQYF.

J is TRBJ2-4 and V is TRBV5-6; D is unresolved. The germline CDR1 and CDR2 sequences are SGHDT and YYEEEE. CDR3 size: 14 residues. Trimming took 2 bases from V and 2 from J, leaving 8 bases between them. CDR3 DNA: TGTGCCAGCAGCTTTCGGAGTTCCAAAAACATTCAGTACTTC. Amino acids: CASSFRSSKNIQYF.

This chain connects TRBV5-1 to TRBJ1-1, with D uncertain. In germline, CDR1 is SGHRS, CDR2 YFSETQ. This CDR3 contains 14 residues. V dropped 0 bases and J dropped 3 bases, with 9 bases sitting between them. The DNA of the CDR3 is TGCGCCAGCAGCTTGGTACCAGGCGACACTGAAGCTTTCTTT. Protein sequence: CASSLVPGDTEAFF.

This rearrangement joins TRBV19 to TRBJ2-7, with D uncertain. The CDR3 is 16 residues long. V lost 5 bases to trimming and J lost 0 bases, with 17 bases between them. Germline V gene sequence: CDR1 LNHDA, CDR2 SQIVND (reference sequence). The CDR3 reads CASSVGYSPLSYEQYF. As DNA, the CDR3 is TGTGCCAGTAGTGTCGGGTATAGTCCTCTCTCCTACGAGCAGTACTTC.